The 32 T cell receptor beta chains presented below share a single source sample, sequenced in a study of neoadjuvant nivolumab and ipilimumab in lung cancer. Only in-frame clones appear in the TCRdb table, and some are missing; sequencing was by immunoSEQ multiplex PCR. The table lists some 9,700 clones, 77% of them singletons. The sample in question was tumor tissue, obtained after neoadjuvant nivolumab, alone or with ipilimumab, at or shortly before surgery. These receptors came from an adult with non-small cell lung cancer. Some clones in this sample may be carry-over from other donors' samples.

This clone was recorded a few times. V and J are TRBV10-1 and TRBJ2-7; 12 bases fit TRBD2. The CDR3 spans 18 residues. V lost 0 bases to trimming and J lost 1 base; unmatched junction nucleotides: 7. Germline lookup yields CDR1 WNHNN and CDR2 SYGVQD (reference sequence). CDR3 amino acids: CASSESLGTSGYSYEQYF. The DNA for the CDR3 is TGCGCCAGCAGTGAGTCTTTGGGGACTAGCGGGTATTCCTACGAGCAGTACTTC.

By its share, this clone is large (0.1 to 1%). This chain joins TRBV6-4 and TRBJ2-5; D remains unclear. This CDR3 is built from 13 residues. Trimming took 6 bases from V and 5 from J, leaving 13 bases between them. Germline V gene lookup returns CDR1 MRHNA and CDR2 SNTAGT. CDR3 loop: CASREMRAETQYF. DNA for the CDR3: TGTGCCAGCAGGGAGATGAGAGCGGAGACCCAGTACTTC.

V usage is TRBV5-1 and J usage is TRBJ2-7, with 11 bases matching TRBD2. V trimming: 0 bases; J trimming: 3 bases; junction bases outside the gene matches: 8. CDR1 is SGHRS and CDR2 is YFSETQ in the germline V gene. The CDR3 contains 17 residues. CDR3 residues: CASSLALLAGGDYEQYF. For the CDR3, the DNA is TGCGCCAGCAGCTTGGCCTTGCTAGCGGGAGGTGACTACGAGCAGTACTTC.

The chain combines TRBV5-1 with TRBJ2-7, with D unclear. CDR1 and CDR2 from the germline V gene are SGHRS and YFSETQ. This CDR3 region has 14 residues. V lost 1 base, J lost 5 bases, and 13 bases lay in between. The CDR3: CASSLYGRLDEQYF. CDR3 bases: TGCGCCAGCAGCTTGTACGGTCGTTTAGACGAGCAGTACTTC.

J is TRBJ2-7 and V is TRBV5-1; 9 bases line up with TRBD2. Germline assignment: CDR1 SGHRS and CDR2 YFSETQ. The CDR3 contains 14 residues. V lost 3 bases and J lost 7; bases outside the gene matches: 8. CDR3 residues: CASSSGGSGSEQYF. The CDR3 DNA reads TGCGCCAGCAGCTCCGGCGGTAGCGGGAGTGAGCAGTACTTC.

The chain is built from TRBV18 and TRBJ1-1; TRBD1 matches 7 bases. This CDR3 comprises 16 residues. V lost 3 bases and J lost 1; bases outside the gene matches: 8. The germline gives CDR1 KGHSH, CDR2 LQKENI. The chain's CDR3 is CASSPGTASGNTEAFF. The DNA of the CDR3 is TGTGCCAGCTCACCCGGGACAGCTTCGGGGAACACTGAAGCTTTCTTT.

The chain carries TRBV5-1 and TRBJ2-1; D remains unclear. Germline assignment: CDR1 SGHRS and CDR2 YFSETQ. This CDR3 has 14 amino acids. The ends were cut back, 3 bases at V and 6 bases at J, with 13 bases in the middle. CDR3 region: CASSSSGSTNEQFF. The CDR3 coding sequence is TGCGCCAGCAGCTCCTCCGGGTCCACCAATGAGCAGTTCTTC.

The chain combines TRBV25-1 with TRBJ2-2; 9 bases agree with TRBD2. The length of the CDR3 is 15 residues. Germline loops: CDR1 MGHDK, CDR2 SYGVNS. J was trimmed by 1 base and V by 6 bases; bases with no gene match: 3. The CDR3 spells CASRSTSGNTGELFF. CDR3 nucleotide sequence: TGTGCCAGCAGATCGACTAGCGGGAACACCGGGGAGCTGTTTTTT.

DNA of the CDR3: TGTGCCAGCAGCCAAGGAGTCGGGAACACTGAAGCTTTCTTT. Its protein is CASSQGVGNTEAFF. The V call is TRBV4-2, the J call TRBJ1-1; D is unclear. Germline V CDR1 and CDR2: LGHNA, YNFKEQ. CDR3 length: 14 amino acids. V lost 1 base to trimming and J lost 1 base, with 7 bases between them.

The V call is TRBV5-1, the J call TRBJ2-7; 10 nucleotides line up with TRBD1. The CDR3 runs to 15 residues. Trimming at V came to 3 bases and at J to 2 bases, leaving 5 bases not matched to a gene. In germline, CDR1 is SGHRS, CDR2 YFSETQ. The CDR3 loop reads CASSSSGQGAYEQYF. In DNA form, the CDR3 reads TGCGCCAGCAGCTCCTCAGGACAGGGGGCCTACGAGCAGTACTTC.

The rearrangement joins TRBV7-2 to TRBJ2-7; 11 bases are shared with TRBD1. The germline gives CDR1 SGHTA, CDR2 FQGNSA. The CDR3 spans 15 residues. The ends lost 5 bases at V and 2 bases at J; junction bases unmatched: 5. The CDR3 sequence: CASSTRTGGAYEQYF. DNA for the CDR3: TGTGCCAGCAGCACCCGGACAGGGGGCGCCTACGAGCAGTACTTC.

The CDR3 loop reads CASSLVTGPYNGYTF. CDR3 nucleotide sequence: TGTGCCAGCAGCCTCGTGACAGGGCCGTATAATGGCTACACCTTC. The V and J genes are TRBV7-9 and TRBJ1-2; 7 bases match TRBD1. Trimming cost V 5 bases and J 6 bases; bases outside gene matches: 12. This CDR3 has 15 amino acids. Germline V lookup: CDR1 SEHNR, CDR2 FQNEAQ (reference sequence).

In its sample, this clone was seen a few times. The chain has TRBV19 and TRBJ1-5, with D possibly being TRBD1 (5 bases). This CDR3 has 16 amino acids. Trimming took off 1 base at V and 0 bases at J, with 10 bases between the two ends. Germline V gene data show CDR1 as LNHDA and CDR2 as SQIVND (reference sequence). The CDR3 sequence: CASSIGGQNSNQPQHF. The CDR3 DNA is TGTGCCAGTAGTATAGGGGGCCAGAATAGCAATCAGCCCCAGCATTTT.

J is TRBJ1-1 and V is TRBV27; D ambiguous. Trimming removed 5 bases from V and 5 bases from J, with 6 bases in between. Germline loops: CDR1 MNHEY, CDR2 SMNVEV (reference sequence). The CDR3 totals 11 residues. The CDR3 is CASSRWTEAFF. CDR3 nucleotide sequence: TGTGCCAGCAGTCGTTGGACTGAAGCTTTCTTT.

This clone appeared a few times. The chain combines TRBV4-1 with TRBJ2-7; 8 bases align to TRBD2. The length of the CDR3 is 19 residues. With V trimmed by 0 bases and J by 6 bases, 19 bases remained unmatched. The germline gives CDR1 MGHRA, CDR2 YSYEKL. CDR3 region: CASSQEKGLTGLVMAEQYF. CDR3 bases: TGCGCCAGCAGCCAAGAAAAGGGCTTAACGGGACTAGTTATGGCCGAGCAGTACTTC.

The chain carries TRBV12-5 and TRBJ2-7, with D unclear. In germline, CDR1 is LGHNT, CDR2 FRNRAP. V lost 4 bases to trimming and J lost 4 bases, with 11 bases between them. The CDR3 is 13 residues long. In DNA form, the CDR3 reads TGTGCTAGTGGTTACGGCTTCGGGTACGAGCAGTACTTC. Residues: CASGYGFGYEQYF.

The chain couples TRBV2 to TRBJ2-7; unclear D gene. V dropped 6 bases and J dropped 4 bases, with 7 bases sitting between them. From germline, CDR1 is SNHLY and CDR2 FYNNEI. The CDR3 contains 11 residues. The CDR3 protein is CASRVSYEQYF. In DNA, the CDR3 is TGTGCCAGCAGGGTATCATACGAGCAGTACTTC.

There are a few counts of this clone. This sequence joins TRBV5-1 and TRBJ2-4, with a possible D match to TRBD2 (6 bases). Trimming shortened V by 1 base and J by 5 bases, and 19 bases separated the two germline ends. This CDR3 contains 17 residues. Germline V gene lookup returns CDR1 SGHRS and CDR2 YFSETQ. The CDR3 region is CASSLRPPGLSENIQYF. The CDR3 bases are TGCGCCAGCAGCTTGCGACCCCCGGGACTCAGCGAAAACATTCAGTACTTC.

This chain joins TRBV18 and TRBJ1-1; D gene ambiguous. V was shortened by 3 bases and J by 11 bases, with 16 bases between the two germline ends. There are 13 residues in the CDR3. In germline, CDR1 is KGHSH, CDR2 LQKENI. The CDR3 bases are TGTGCCAGCTCACCGAATCAACTGGAGGAGGCTTTCTTT. Translating gives CASSPNQLEEAFF.

This clone is large by share. The chain has TRBV5-1 and TRBJ2-1; D call uncertain. Germline CDR1 is SGHRS and CDR2 is YFSETQ. The CDR3 has 11 residues. Deletions cut 1 base from V and 5 bases from J, with 1 base between. In DNA form, the CDR3 reads TGCGCCAGCAGCTTGAACAATGAGCAGTTCTTC. It codes for CASSLNNEQFF.

The V and J genes are TRBV6-5 and TRBJ1-1, with D possibly matching TRBD1 (6 bases). V lost 2 bases and J lost 1, with 8 bases in between. The CDR3 loop spans 14 amino acids. Per the germline V gene, CDR1 is MNHEY and CDR2 is SVGAGI. This CDR3 reads CASSYEGGNTEAFF. Written as DNA, the CDR3 is TGTGCCAGCAGTTACGAAGGGGGGAACACTGAAGCTTTCTTT.

This clone appeared a few times. The chain carries TRBV6-5 and TRBJ2-2, with D tentatively TRBD2 (5 bases). CDR1 is MNHEY and CDR2 is SVGAGI in the germline V gene. V was pared by 2 bases and J by 1 base, with 5 bases between. The CDR3 has 14 amino acids. The CDR3 sequence is CASSYRENTGELFF. In DNA, the CDR3 is TGTGCCAGCAGTTACCGGGAGAACACCGGGGAGCTGTTTTTT.

This rearrangement joins TRBV7-2 to TRBJ2-3; D is ambiguous. Germline lookup yields CDR1 SGHTA and CDR2 FQGNSA. CDR3 length: 12 residues. The germline V and J ends were trimmed by 4 bases and 4 bases, with 6 bases remaining between them. The chain's CDR3 is CASSSPPDTQYF. Written as DNA, the CDR3 is TGTGCCAGCAGCTCCCCTCCAGATACGCAGTATTTT.

This sequence joins TRBV14 and TRBJ2-7; TRBD1 agrees at 9 bases. V trimming: 6 bases; J trimming: 9 bases; junction bases outside the gene matches: 9. This CDR3 spans 13 amino acids. The V gene's germline CDR1 is SGHDN and CDR2 FVKESK. The CDR3 here is CASSPGTGNVQYF. CDR3 nucleotide sequence: TGTGCCAGCAGTCCCGGGACAGGGAATGTGCAGTACTTC.

This clone was seen only a few times. The chain uses TRBV11-3 and TRBJ2-3; TRBD1 might be the D (5 bases). Trimming took 1 base from V and 1 from J, leaving 6 bases between them. The CDR3 length is 14 residues. Germline V gene sequence: CDR1 SGHNT, CDR2 YENEEA. The CDR3 sequence is CASSLVQGTDTQYF. The DNA of the CDR3 is TGTGCCAGCAGCTTAGTACAGGGCACAGATACGCAGTATTTT.

The chain carries TRBV5-1 and TRBJ1-1; 7 positions agree with TRBD1. This CDR3 comprises 15 residues. Germline CDR1 is SGHRS and CDR2 is YFSETQ. With 4 bases clipped from V and 0 bases from J, the junction kept 6 bases outside the gene matches. CDR3 sequence (DNA): TGCGCCAGCAGCCAGCAACAGGGGCTGAACACTGAAGCTTTCTTT. Encoded protein: CASSQQQGLNTEAFF.

In its sample, this clone was seen once. The CDR3 sequence is CASSFRDTTNYGYTF. The CDR3 nucleotides are TGTGCCAGCAGCTTCCGGGACACCACTAACTATGGCTACACCTTC. The V call is TRBV5-6, the J call TRBJ1-2, with D possibly matching TRBD1 (6 bases). This CDR3 is built from 15 residues. V lost 2 bases to trimming and J lost 0 bases, with 11 bases between them. The germline V gene has CDR1 SGHDT and CDR2 YYEEEE.

This chain connects TRBV6-5 to TRBJ2-7; TRBD2 might be the D (5 bases). There are 15 residues in the CDR3. The ends were cut back, 0 bases at V and 2 bases at J, with 11 bases in the middle. Germline V gene lookup returns CDR1 MNHEY and CDR2 SVGAGI. CDR3 residues: CASSYSRPGTYEQYF. The CDR3 region has the DNA TGTGCCAGCAGTTACTCGAGACCCGGGACCTACGAGCAGTACTTC.

This chain links TRBV18 with TRBJ2-1; D gene uncertain. The CDR3 loop spans 13 amino acids. V was shortened by 3 bases and J by 10 bases, with 13 bases between the two germline ends. Germline V CDR1 and CDR2: KGHSH, LQKENI. The DNA for the CDR3 is TGTGCCAGCTCACCTGGCTCCCCCCCCGAGCAGTTCTTC. Translated, it gives CASSPGSPPEQFF.

A few counts support this clone. This sequence joins TRBV18 and TRBJ1-2, with D perhaps matching TRBD1 (5 bases). This CDR3 is built from 13 residues. Germline lookup yields CDR1 KGHSH and CDR2 LQKENI. The V end was cut by 6 bases, the J end by 3 bases, with 11 bases between. CDR3 protein: CASSPEGYYGYTF. The DNA of the CDR3 is TGTGCCAGCTCCCCCGAGGGGTACTATGGCTACACCTTC. Full variable domain (missing parts from reference TRBV18 and TRBJ1-2): NAGVMQNPRHLVRRRGQEARLRCSPMKGHSHVYWYRQLPEEGLKFMVYLQKENIIDESGMPKERFSAEFPKEGPSILRIQQVVRGDSAAYFCASSPEGYYGYTFGSGTRLTVV.

The chain is built from TRBV27 and TRBJ2-7; 9 nucleotides match TRBD2. Germline CDR1 and CDR2: MNHEY and SMNVEV (reference sequence). The junction had 9 bases not matched to a gene; V was cut back by 6 bases and J by 0 bases. The CDR3 contains 16 residues. Written as DNA, the CDR3 is TGTGCCAGCAGCGCCGCTAGCGGGGAGATCTCCTACGAGCAGTACTTC. Its translation is CASSAASGEISYEQYF.

The chain has TRBV30 and TRBJ2-2, with D unclear. Germline-derived CDR1 and CDR2 are GTSNPN and SVGIG (reference sequence). CDR3 length: 12 residues. V lost 7 bases, J lost 0 bases, and 6 bases lay in between. The CDR3 loop reads CALYTNTGELFF. Written as DNA, the CDR3 is TGTGCCTTATACACGAACACCGGGGAGCTGTTTTTT.